This T cell receptor (beta chain) was recorded in a study of T cell repertoires in cytomegalovirus infection. On the study more broadly: Recently described HLA-C-restricted plus well-studied HLA-B-restricted CMV epitopes were used. CMV infection plus the matching HLA type was flagged by public TCR beta signatures.

Per the germline V gene, CDR1 is SEHNR and CDR2 is FQNEAQ (reference sequence). V was cut by 4 bases and J by 5 bases, with 10 bases left in between. CDR3 length: 13 residues. TCRdb passed the reads through MiXCR, listing each CDR3 protein once. The table includes 90,000 to 120,000 distinct CDR3 sequences, around 45% detected once. General study findings and limits: Accumulated public TCR beta family frequency recognized individuals carrying CMV together with the relevant HLA. The ex vivo response was dominated by HLA-C-restricted CMV-specific TCR beta clonotypes.

In its sample, this clonotype was seen a few times. Its antigen is undetermined. This chain connects TRBV7-9 to TRBJ2-3; no clear D. This TCR was recovered from a human donor in good health (CMV status not recorded). Some clones in this sample may be carry-over from other donors' samples. The material sequenced was CD8+ T cells from cultured PBMCs, taken from culture after CMV antigen stimulation. CDR3 residues: CASSSPLGDTQYF. As DNA, the CDR3 is TGTGCCAGCAGCTCCCCCCTGGGAGATACGCAGTATTTT.